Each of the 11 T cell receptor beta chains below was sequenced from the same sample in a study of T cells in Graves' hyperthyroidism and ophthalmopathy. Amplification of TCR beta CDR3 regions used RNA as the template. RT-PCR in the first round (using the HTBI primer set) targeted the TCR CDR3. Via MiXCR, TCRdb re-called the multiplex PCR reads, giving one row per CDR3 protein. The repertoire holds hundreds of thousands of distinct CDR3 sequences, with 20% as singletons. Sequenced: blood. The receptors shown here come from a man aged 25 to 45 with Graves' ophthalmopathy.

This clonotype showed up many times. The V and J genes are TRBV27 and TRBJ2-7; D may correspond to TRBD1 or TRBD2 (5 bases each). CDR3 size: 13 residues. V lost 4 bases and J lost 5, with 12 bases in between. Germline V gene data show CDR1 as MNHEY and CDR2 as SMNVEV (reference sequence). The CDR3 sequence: CASSSTRGHEQYF. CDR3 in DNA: TGTGCCAGCAGTTCCACCCGGGGACACGAGCAGTACTTC.

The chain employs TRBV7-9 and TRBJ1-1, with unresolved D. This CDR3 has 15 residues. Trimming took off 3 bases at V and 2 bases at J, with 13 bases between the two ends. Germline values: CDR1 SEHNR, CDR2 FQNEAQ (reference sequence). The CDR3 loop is CASSFQTRRNTEAFF. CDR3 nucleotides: TGTGCCAGCAGCTTCCAAACCAGGAGAAACACTGAAGCTTTCTTT.

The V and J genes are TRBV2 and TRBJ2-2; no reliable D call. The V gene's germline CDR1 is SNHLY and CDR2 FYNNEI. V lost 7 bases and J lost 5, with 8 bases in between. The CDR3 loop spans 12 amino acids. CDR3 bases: TGTGCCAGCAAACAGCCTACCGGGGAGCTGTTTTTT. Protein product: CASKQPTGELFF.

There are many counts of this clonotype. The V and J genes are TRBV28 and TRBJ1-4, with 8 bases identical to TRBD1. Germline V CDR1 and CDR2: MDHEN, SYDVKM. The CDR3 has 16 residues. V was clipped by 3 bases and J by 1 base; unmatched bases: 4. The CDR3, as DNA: TGTGCCAGCAGTTTGCAGGGGGCTGGAACTAATGAAAAACTGTTTTTT. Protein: CASSLQGAGTNEKLFF.

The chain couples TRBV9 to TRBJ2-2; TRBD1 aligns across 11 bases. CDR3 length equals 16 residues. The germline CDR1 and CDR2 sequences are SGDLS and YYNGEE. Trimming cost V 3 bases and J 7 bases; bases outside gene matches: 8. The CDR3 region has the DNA TGTGCCAGCAGCGACGCGGGACAGGGGGTTAACGGGGAGCTGTTTTTT. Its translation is CASSDAGQGVNGELFF.

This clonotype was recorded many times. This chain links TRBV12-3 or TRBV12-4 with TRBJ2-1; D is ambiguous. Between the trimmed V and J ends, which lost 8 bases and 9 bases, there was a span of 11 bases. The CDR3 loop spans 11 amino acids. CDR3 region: CASAFYGEQFF. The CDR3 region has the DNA TGTGCCAGCGCGTTTTACGGTGAGCAGTTCTTC.

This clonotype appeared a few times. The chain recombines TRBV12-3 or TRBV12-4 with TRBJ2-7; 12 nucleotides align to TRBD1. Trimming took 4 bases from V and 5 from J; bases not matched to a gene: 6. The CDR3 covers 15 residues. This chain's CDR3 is CASSSGQGAFDEQYF. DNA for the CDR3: TGTGCCAGCAGTTCGGGACAGGGGGCGTTCGACGAGCAGTACTTC.

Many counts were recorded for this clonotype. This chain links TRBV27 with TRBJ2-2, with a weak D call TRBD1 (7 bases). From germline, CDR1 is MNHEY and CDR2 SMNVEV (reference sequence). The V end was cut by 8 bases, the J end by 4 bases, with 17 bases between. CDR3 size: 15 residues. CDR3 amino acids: CASGGGGAGTGELFF. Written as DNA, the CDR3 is TGTGCCAGCGGTGGAGGGGGCGCCGGCACCGGGGAGCTGTTTTTT.

CDR3 DNA: TGCGCCAGCAGCCAGCGGGGCGAGGGCACTGAAGCTTTCTTT. This gives the protein CASSQRGEGTEAFF. The chain employs TRBV4-3 and TRBJ1-1, with D perhaps matching TRBD1 (5 bases). With 3 bases removed from V and 4 bases from J, the gap between germline ends came to 12 bases. This CDR3 has 14 residues. Germline values: CDR1 LGHNA, CDR2 YSLEER.

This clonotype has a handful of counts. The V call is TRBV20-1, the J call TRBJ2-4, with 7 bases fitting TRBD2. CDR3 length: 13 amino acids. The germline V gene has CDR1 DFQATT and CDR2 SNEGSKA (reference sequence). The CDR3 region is CSPHRGEKNIQYF. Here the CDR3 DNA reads TGCAGCCCTCATCGGGGGGAGAAAAACATTCAGTACTTC.

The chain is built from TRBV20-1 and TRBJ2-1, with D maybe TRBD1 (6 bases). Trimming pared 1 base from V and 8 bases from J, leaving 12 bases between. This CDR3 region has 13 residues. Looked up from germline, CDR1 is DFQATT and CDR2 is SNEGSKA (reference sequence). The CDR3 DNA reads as TGCAGTGCTAGAGCGACAGGCCGCGATGAGCAGTTCTTC. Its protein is CSARATGRDEQFF.